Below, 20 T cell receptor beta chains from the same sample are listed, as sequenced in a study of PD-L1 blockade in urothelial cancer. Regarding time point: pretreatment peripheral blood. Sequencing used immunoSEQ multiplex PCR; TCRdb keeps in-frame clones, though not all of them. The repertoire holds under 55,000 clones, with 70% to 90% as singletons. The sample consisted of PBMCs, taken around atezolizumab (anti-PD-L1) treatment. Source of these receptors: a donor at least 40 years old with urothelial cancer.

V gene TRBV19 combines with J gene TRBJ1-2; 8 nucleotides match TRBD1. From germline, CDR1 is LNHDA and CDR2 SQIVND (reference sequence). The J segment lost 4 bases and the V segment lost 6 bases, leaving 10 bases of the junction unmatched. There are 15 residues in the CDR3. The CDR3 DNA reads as TGTGCCAGTAGCTTCGGACAGGGTGGTGGCTATGGCTACACCTTC. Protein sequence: CASSFGQGGGYGYTF.

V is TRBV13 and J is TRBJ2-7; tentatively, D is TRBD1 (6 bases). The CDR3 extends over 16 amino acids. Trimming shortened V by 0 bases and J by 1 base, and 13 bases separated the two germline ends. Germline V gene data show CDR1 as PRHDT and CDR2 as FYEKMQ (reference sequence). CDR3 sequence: CASSLGRGMISYEQYF. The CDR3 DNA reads TGTGCCAGCAGCTTAGGTAGGGGGATGATTTCCTACGAGCAGTACTTC. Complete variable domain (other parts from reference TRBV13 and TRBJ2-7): AAGVIQSPRHLIKEKRETATLKCYPIPRHDTVYWYQQGPGQDPQFLISFYEKMQSDKGSIPDRFSAQQFSDYHSELNMSSLELGDSALYFCASSLGRGMISYEQYFGPGTRLTVT.

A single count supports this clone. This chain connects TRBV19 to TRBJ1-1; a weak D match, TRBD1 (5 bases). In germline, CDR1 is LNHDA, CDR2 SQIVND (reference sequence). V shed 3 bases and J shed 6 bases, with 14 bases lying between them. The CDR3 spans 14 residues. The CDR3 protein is CASSIRGGAPEAFF. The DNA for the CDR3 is TGTGCCAGTAGTATTAGGGGAGGGGCCCCTGAAGCTTTCTTT. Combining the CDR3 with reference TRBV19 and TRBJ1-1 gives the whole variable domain DGGITQSPKYLFRKEGQNVTLSCEQNLNHDAMYWYRQDPGQGLRLIYYSQIVNDFQKGDIAEGYSVSREKKESFPLTVTSAQKNPTAFYLCASSIRGGAPEAFFGQGTRLTVV.

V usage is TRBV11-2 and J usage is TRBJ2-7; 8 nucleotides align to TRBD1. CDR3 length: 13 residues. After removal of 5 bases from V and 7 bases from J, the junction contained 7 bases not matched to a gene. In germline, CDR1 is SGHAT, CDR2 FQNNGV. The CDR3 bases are TGTGCCAGCAGCACCGGACAGGGTAGAGAGCAGTACTTC. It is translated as CASSTGQGREQYF.

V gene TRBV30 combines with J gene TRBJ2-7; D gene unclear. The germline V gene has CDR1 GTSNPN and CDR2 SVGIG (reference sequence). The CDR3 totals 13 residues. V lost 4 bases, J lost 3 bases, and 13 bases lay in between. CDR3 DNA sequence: TGTGCCTGGATGCGGCAGAACCACTACGAGCAGTACTTC. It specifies CAWMRQNHYEQYF.

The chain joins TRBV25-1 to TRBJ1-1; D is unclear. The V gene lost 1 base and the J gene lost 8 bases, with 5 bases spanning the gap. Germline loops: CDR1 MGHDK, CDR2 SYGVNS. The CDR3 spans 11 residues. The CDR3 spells CASSELGEAFF. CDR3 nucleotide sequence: TGTGCCAGCAGTGAATTGGGCGAAGCTTTCTTT.

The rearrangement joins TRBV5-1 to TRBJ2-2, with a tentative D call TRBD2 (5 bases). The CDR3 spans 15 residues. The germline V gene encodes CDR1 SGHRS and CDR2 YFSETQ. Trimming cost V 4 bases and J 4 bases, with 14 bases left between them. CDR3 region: CASSLLGAGTGELFF. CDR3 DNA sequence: TGCGCCAGCAGCCTCCTGGGCGCGGGCACCGGGGAGCTGTTTTTT. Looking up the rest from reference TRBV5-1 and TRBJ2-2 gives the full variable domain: KAGVTQTPRYLIKTRGQQVTLSCSPISGHRSVSWYQQTPGQGLQFLFEYFSETQRNKGNFPGRFSGRQFSNSRSEMNVSTLELGDSALYLCASSLLGAGTGELFFGEGSRLTVL.

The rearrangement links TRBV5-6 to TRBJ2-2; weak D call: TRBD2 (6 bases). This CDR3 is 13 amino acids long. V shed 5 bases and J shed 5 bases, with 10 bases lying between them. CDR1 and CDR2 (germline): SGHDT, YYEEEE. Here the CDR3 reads CASRGRRTGELFF. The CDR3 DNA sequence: TGTGCCAGCAGAGGGAGGCGGACCGGGGAGCTGTTTTTT.

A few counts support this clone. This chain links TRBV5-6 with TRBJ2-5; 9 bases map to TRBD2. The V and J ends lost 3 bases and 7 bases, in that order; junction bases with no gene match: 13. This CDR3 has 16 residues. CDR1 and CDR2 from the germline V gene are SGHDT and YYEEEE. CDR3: CASSSTTSGPRVTQYF. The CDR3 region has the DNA TGTGCCAGCAGCTCCACTACTAGCGGGCCGCGGGTGACCCAGTACTTC. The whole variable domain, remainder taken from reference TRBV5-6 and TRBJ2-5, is DAGVTQSPTHLIKTRGQQVTLRCSPKSGHDTVSWYQQALGQGPQFIFQYYEEEERQRGNFPDRFSGHQFPNYSSELNVNALLLGDSALYLCASSSTTSGPRVTQYFGPGTRLLVL.

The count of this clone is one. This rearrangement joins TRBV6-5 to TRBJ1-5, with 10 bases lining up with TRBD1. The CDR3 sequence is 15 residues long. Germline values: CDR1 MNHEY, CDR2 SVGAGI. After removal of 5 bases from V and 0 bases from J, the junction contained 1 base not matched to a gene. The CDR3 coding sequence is TGTGCCAGCAGTCGGGACAGGGGTAGCAATCAGCCCCAGCATTTT. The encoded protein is CASSRDRGSNQPQHF.

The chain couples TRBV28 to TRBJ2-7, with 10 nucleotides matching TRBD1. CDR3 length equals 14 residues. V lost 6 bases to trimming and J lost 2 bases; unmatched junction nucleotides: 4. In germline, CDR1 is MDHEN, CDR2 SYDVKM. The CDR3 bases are TGTGCCAGCAGGCCGGGACAGGGGACCTACGAGCAGTACTTC. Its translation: CASRPGQGTYEQYF.

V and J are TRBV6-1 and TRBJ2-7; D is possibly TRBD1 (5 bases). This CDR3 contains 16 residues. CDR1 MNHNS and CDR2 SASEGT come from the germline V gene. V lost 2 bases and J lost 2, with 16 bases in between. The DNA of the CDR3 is TGTGCCAGCAGTGAAATCGGCAGGGCCGGGCCCTACGAGCAGTACTTC. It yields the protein CASSEIGRAGPYEQYF.

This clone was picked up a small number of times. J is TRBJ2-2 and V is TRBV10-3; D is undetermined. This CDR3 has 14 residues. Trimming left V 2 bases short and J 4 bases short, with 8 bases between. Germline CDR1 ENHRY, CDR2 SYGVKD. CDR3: CAISEPTITGELFF. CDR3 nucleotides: TGTGCCATCAGTGAGCCTACCATCACCGGGGAGCTGTTTTTT.

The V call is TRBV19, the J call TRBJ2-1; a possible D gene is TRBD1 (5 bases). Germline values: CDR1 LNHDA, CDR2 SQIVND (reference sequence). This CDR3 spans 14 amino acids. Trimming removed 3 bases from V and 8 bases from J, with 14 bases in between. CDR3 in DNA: TGTGCCAGTAGTATGGGGCAGTCCCGCCATGAGCAGTTCTTC. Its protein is CASSMGQSRHEQFF.

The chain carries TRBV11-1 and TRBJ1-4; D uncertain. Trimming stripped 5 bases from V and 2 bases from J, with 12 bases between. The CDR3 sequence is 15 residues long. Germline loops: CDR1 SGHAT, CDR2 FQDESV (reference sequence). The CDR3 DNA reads TGTGCCAGCAGCCGAAGCAGGAGGACTAATGAAAAACTGTTTTTT. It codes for CASSRSRRTNEKLFF. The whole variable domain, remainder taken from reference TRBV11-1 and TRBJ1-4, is EAEVAQSPRYKITEKSQAVAFWCDPISGHATLYWYRQILGQGPELLVQFQDESVVDDSQLPKDRFSAERLKGVDSTLKIQPAELGDSAMYLCASSRSRRTNEKLFFGSGTQLSVL.

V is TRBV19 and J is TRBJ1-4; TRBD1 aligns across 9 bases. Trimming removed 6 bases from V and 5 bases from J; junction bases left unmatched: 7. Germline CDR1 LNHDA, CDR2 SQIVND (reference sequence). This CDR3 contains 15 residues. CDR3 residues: CASRPRDRANEKLFF. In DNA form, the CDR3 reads TGTGCCAGTAGACCCCGGGACAGGGCAAATGAAAAACTGTTTTTT.

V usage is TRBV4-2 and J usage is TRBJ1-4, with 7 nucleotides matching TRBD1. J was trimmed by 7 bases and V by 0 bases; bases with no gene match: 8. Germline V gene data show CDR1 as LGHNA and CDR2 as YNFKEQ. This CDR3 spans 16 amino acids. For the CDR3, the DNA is TGTGCCAGCAGCCAAGACCACACAGGGGTTGGTGAAAAACTGTTTTTT. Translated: CASSQDHTGVGEKLFF.

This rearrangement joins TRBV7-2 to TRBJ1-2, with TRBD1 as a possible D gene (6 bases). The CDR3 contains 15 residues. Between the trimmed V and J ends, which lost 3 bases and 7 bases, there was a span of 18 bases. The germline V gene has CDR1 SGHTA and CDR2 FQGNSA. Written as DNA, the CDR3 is TGTGCCAGCAGCTTGAGACAGGCTGGGTCGGCTGGCTACACCTTC. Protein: CASSLRQAGSAGYTF.

DNA for the CDR3: TGTGCCAGCAGTAGTGGTCGGGACACTGAAGCTTTCTTT. Amino acid sequence: CASSSGRDTEAFF. V gene TRBV7-3 combines with J gene TRBJ1-1; D gene ambiguous. This CDR3 region has 13 residues. CDR1 is SGHTA, CDR2 FQGTGA, per germline. V lost 6 bases and J lost 3, with 11 bases in between.

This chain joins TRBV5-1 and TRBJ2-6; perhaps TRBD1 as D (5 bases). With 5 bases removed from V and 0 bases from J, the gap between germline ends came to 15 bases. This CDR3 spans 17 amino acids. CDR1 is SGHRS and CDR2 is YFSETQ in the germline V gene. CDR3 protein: CASRWGSSNSGANVLTF. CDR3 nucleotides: TGCGCCAGCAGATGGGGCAGTTCCAACTCTGGGGCCAACGTCCTGACTTTC.